The 3 T cell receptor beta chains presented below share a single source sample, sequenced in a study of blood T cell repertoires in COVID-19. Sequenced by immunoSEQ multiplex PCR; TCRdb stores in-frame clones only, minus some. The sample records 110,000 to 150,000 clones, approximately 85% being singletons. Sequencing was performed on peripheral blood. The receptors stem from a woman older than 75 with acute or convalescent COVID-19.

This chain connects TRBV6-5 to TRBJ2-2; D possibly corresponds to TRBD1 (5 bases). The CDR3 covers 14 residues. Trimming took 6 bases from V and 4 from J, leaving 12 bases between them. CDR1 is MNHEY and CDR2 is SVGAGI in the germline V gene. CDR3 protein: CASRTPQGTGELFF. In nucleotides, the CDR3 is TGTGCCAGCAGGACCCCGCAGGGCACCGGGGAGCTGTTTTTT.

J is TRBJ2-7 and V is TRBV19; a possible D gene is TRBD1 (6 bases). Trimming stripped 6 bases from V and 0 bases from J, with 12 bases between. The CDR3 is 14 residues long. Per the germline V gene, CDR1 is LNHDA and CDR2 is SQIVND (reference sequence). The CDR3 reads CASRPRGSSYEQYF. The CDR3 DNA follows: TGTGCCAGTAGACCCAGGGGAAGCTCCTACGAGCAGTACTTC.

Here the CDR3 DNA reads TGTGCCAGTAAACCCCGACAGGGGGCGTCTCAGCCCCAGCATTTT. It codes for CASKPRQGASQPQHF. The J gene is TRBJ1-5, the V gene TRBV19; 10 bases line up with TRBD1. The CDR3 length is 15 residues. Germline V lookup: CDR1 LNHDA, CDR2 SQIVND (reference sequence). V gave up 7 bases and J gave up 6 bases; unmatched junction bases: 9.